One and the same sample provided the 24 T cell receptor beta chains below, sequenced in a study of shared clonotypes between healthy human individuals. Measured with immunoSEQ multiplex PCR; TCRdb has only the in-frame clones, and not every one. The sample consists of 2 million to 2.5 million clones, 95% of them appearing once. The sequencing input was naive CD4+ T cells sorted from blood. Noted subset: CD45RA+ positively selected. The receptor source for this set is a man between 18 and 35 years old in good health.

The chain is built from TRBV4-3 and TRBJ1-1; TRBD1 is a possible D gene (6 bases). The V end was cut by 4 bases, the J end by 3 bases, with 18 bases between. This CDR3 region has 16 residues. Germline CDR1 reads LGHNA; CDR2 reads YSLEER. CDR3 amino acids: CASSPTGGGAYTEAFF. In DNA, the CDR3 is TGCGCCAGCAGCCCAACAGGAGGGGGGGCGTACACTGAAGCTTTCTTT.

The chain employs TRBV30 and TRBJ2-3; no reliable D call. CDR3 size: 11 residues. From germline, CDR1 is GTSNPN and CDR2 SVGIG (reference sequence). Deletions cut 0 bases from V and 6 bases from J, with 4 bases between. The CDR3 DNA reads TGTGCCTGGAGTGTTGATGATACGCAGTATTTT. As protein: CAWSVDDTQYF.

With regard to this clone: The identical CDR3 is also encoded by other nucleotide sequences in the sample. The CDR3 DNA sequence: TGCGCCAGCAGCCCCGGACAGGGACAAGAGACCCAGTACTTC. Translated, it gives CASSPGQGQETQYF. The gene calls are TRBV5-1 and TRBJ2-5; TRBD1 matches at 8 bases. Trimming cost V 4 bases and J 2 bases; bases outside gene matches: 4. In germline, CDR1 is SGHRS, CDR2 YFSETQ. The CDR3 spans 14 residues.

This clone was seen a single time. The chain combines TRBV7-3 with TRBJ2-7, with D unresolved. V shed 3 bases and J shed 0 bases, with 12 bases lying between them. The CDR3 extends over 15 amino acids. In germline, CDR1 is SGHTA, CDR2 FQGTGA. This CDR3 is CASSFTASGSYEQYF. The CDR3, as DNA: TGTGCCAGCAGCTTCACAGCGTCGGGCTCCTACGAGCAGTACTTC.

This clone has just one count. Other DNA sequences of this sample code for an identical CDR3. The genes are TRBV5-1 and TRBJ1-2; unclear D gene. Germline values: CDR1 SGHRS, CDR2 YFSETQ. The CDR3 runs 11 residues. Trimming pared 0 bases from V and 7 bases from J, leaving 4 bases between. The CDR3 DNA reads TGCGCCAGCAGCTTGGGCGGTGGCTACACCTTC. The encoded protein is CASSLGGGYTF.

V is TRBV11-2 and J is TRBJ1-5, with D unclear. V was trimmed by 10 bases and J by 8 bases, leaving 15 bases between them. Per germline, CDR1 SGHAT and CDR2 FQNNGV. This CDR3 has 12 residues. The CDR3 region is CAIRGLMEPQHF. DNA for the CDR3: TGTGCCATTCGAGGTCTAATGGAGCCCCAGCATTTT.

The chain is built from TRBV7-2 and TRBJ2-7; TRBD1 might be the D (6 bases). Deletions cut 0 bases from V and 5 bases from J, with 11 bases between. The germline CDR1 and CDR2 sequences are SGHTA and FQGNSA. CDR3 size: 14 residues. The CDR3 nucleotides are TGTGCCAGCAGCTTAGCTTCCGGGACAAACGAGCAGTACTTC. Protein product: CASSLASGTNEQYF.

This chain connects TRBV30 to TRBJ2-7; D is perhaps TRBD2 (7 bases). The V gene lost 0 bases and the J gene lost 5 bases, with 11 bases spanning the gap. Germline assignment: CDR1 GTSNPN and CDR2 SVGIG (reference sequence). CDR3 size: 13 residues. The CDR3 loop reads CAWSVQGGDEQYF. The CDR3 DNA reads TGTGCCTGGAGTGTACAAGGGGGGGACGAGCAGTACTTC. Complete variable domain (other parts from reference TRBV30 and TRBJ2-7): SQTIHQWPATLVQPVGSPLSLECTVEGTSNPNLYWYRQAAGRGLQLLFYSVGIGQISSEVPQNLSASRPQDRQFILSSKKLLLSDSGFYLCAWSVQGGDEQYFGPGTRLTVT.

A word on this clone: Other DNA sequences within the sample encode an identical CDR3. CDR3 loop: CAWSLNTEAFF. For the CDR3, the DNA is TGTGCCTGGAGTTTGAACACTGAAGCTTTCTTT. The V call is TRBV30, the J call TRBJ1-1; no firm D call. In germline, CDR1 is GTSNPN, CDR2 SVGIG (reference sequence). The CDR3 contains 11 residues. V was cut by 2 bases and J by 0 bases, with 1 base left in between.

The genes are TRBV6-4 and TRBJ1-1, with D possibly TRBD1 on 5 matching bases. The germline V and J ends were trimmed by 6 bases and 4 bases, with 18 bases remaining between them. Per the germline V gene, CDR1 is MRHNA and CDR2 is SNTAGT. This CDR3 comprises 15 residues. This chain's CDR3 is CASRRDGTTGTEAFF. The CDR3 bases are TGTGCCAGCAGACGGGACGGCACTACAGGCACTGAAGCTTTCTTT.

In nucleotides, the CDR3 is TGTGCCAGCAGCTTATTCCCAGGGGGCTATGGCTACACCTTC. This sequence encodes CASSLFPGGYGYTF. The chain couples TRBV7-2 to TRBJ1-2, with 7 bases that match TRBD1. The CDR3 contains 14 residues. V shed 2 bases and J 4 bases; nucleotides not matched to a gene: 4. The germline gives CDR1 SGHTA, CDR2 FQGNSA.

The rearrangement links TRBV4-3 to TRBJ1-4; D not resolved. The CDR3 sequence is 16 residues long. V lost 6 bases, J lost 0 bases, and 14 bases lay in between. Germline V gene lookup returns CDR1 LGHNA and CDR2 YSLEER. CDR3 sequence reads: CASSPRTSATNEKLFF. The DNA of the CDR3 is TGCGCCAGCAGTCCCCGTACCTCTGCAACTAATGAAAAACTGTTTTTT.

The V gene is TRBV18, the J gene TRBJ2-1; TRBD2 aligns across 11 bases. The CDR3 sequence is 16 residues long. Trimming took 6 bases from V and 5 from J; bases not matched to a gene: 9. Germline lookup yields CDR1 KGHSH and CDR2 LQKENI. For the CDR3, the DNA is TGTGCCAGCTCTCCCATGACTAGCGGGACTAACAATGAGCAGTTCTTC. It is translated as CASSPMTSGTNNEQFF.

The V and J genes are TRBV30 and TRBJ2-7, with 7 bases identical to TRBD2. Trimming removed 1 base from V and 6 bases from J; junction bases left unmatched: 6. The CDR3 is made up of 13 amino acids. CDR1 and CDR2 (germline): GTSNPN, SVGIG (reference sequence). CDR3 DNA sequence: TGTGCCTGGAGTGCGGACGGGAGGAGCGAGCAGTACTTC. It yields the protein CAWSADGRSEQYF.

This chain uses TRBV7-6 with TRBJ2-5; maybe TRBD2 (5 bases). Germline CDR1 and CDR2: SGHVS and FNYEAQ. This CDR3 is built from 17 residues. Trimming removed 1 base at V and 6 bases at J, with 21 bases between. The CDR3 sequence: CASSLVYVAAGLKTQYF. The CDR3 bases are TGTGCCAGCAGCTTAGTTTACGTGGCTGCGGGTTTGAAGACCCAGTACTTC. The entire variable domain, with the rest obtained from reference TRBV7-6 and TRBJ2-5, is as follows: GAGVSQSPRYKVTKRGQDVALRCDPISGHVSLYWYRQALGQGPEFLTYFNYEAQQDKSGLPNDRFSAERPEGSISTLTIQRTEQRDSAMYRCASSLVYVAAGLKTQYFGPGTRLLVL.

The genes are TRBV4-1 and TRBJ2-7; TRBD2 might be the D (5 bases). The CDR3 has 18 residues. The V end lost 0 bases, the J end lost 4 bases, and 22 bases lay between the germline ends. In germline, CDR1 is MGHRA, CDR2 YSYEKL. The CDR3 protein is CASSQDLGGDGIAYEQYF. In DNA, the CDR3 is TGCGCCAGCAGCCAAGATCTAGGTGGAGACGGGATTGCGTACGAGCAGTACTTC.

Only one count was recorded for this clone. At one end the junction does not follow the germline gene, possibly because of a read error. The CDR3 bases are TGTGCTAGCAGCTTAGGGCAGGGAACGACAGATACGCAGTATTTT. Amino acids: CASSLGQGTTDTQYF. The chain links TRBV7-7 to TRBJ2-3; possibly TRBD1 for D (5 bases). CDR1 and CDR2 (germline): SSHAT, FNYEAQ (reference sequence). The CDR3 consists of 15 residues. The full variable domain, with the rest looked up from reference TRBV7-7 and TRBJ2-3, is GAGVSQSPRYKVTKRGQDVTLRCDPISSHATLYWYQQALGQGPEFLTYFNYEAQPDKSGLPSDRFSAERPEGSISTLTIQRTEQRDSAMYRCASSLGQGTTDTQYFGPGTRLTVL.

The chain has TRBV10-1 and TRBJ2-5; D gene ambiguous. The V gene lost 5 bases and the J gene lost 2 bases, with 9 bases spanning the gap. There are 13 residues in the CDR3. CDR1 and CDR2 from the germline V gene are WNHNN and SYGVQD (reference sequence). In DNA, the CDR3 is TGCGCCAGCAGTCCGAGGCTTCAAGAGACCCAGTACTTC. The encoded protein is CASSPRLQETQYF.

The chain joins TRBV6-5 to TRBJ1-2; D ambiguous. The CDR3 consists of 14 residues. Germline CDR1 and CDR2: MNHEY and SVGAGI. V shed 3 bases and J shed 4 bases, with 12 bases lying between them. The CDR3 spells CASSYRKVGYGYTF. The CDR3 DNA reads TGTGCCAGCAGTTATAGGAAGGTTGGCTATGGCTACACCTTC.

This rearrangement joins TRBV18 to TRBJ2-7; TRBD2 matches 8 bases. In germline, CDR1 is KGHSH, CDR2 LQKENI. Unmatched junction bases numbered 11, after V lost 10 bases and J lost 3 bases. This CDR3 has 14 amino acids. The CDR3 DNA follows: TGTGCCACCTCGACTAGCGCGGGAGGCTACGAGCAGTACTTC. This encodes CATSTSAGGYEQYF.

The chain carries TRBV27 and TRBJ2-1, with D perhaps given as TRBD1 or TRBD2 (5 bases each). CDR1 MNHEY and CDR2 SMNVEV come from the germline V gene (reference sequence). The CDR3 loop spans 15 amino acids. The ends were cut back, 2 bases at V and 6 bases at J, with 14 bases in the middle. This chain's CDR3 is CASSLRGTVSNEQFF. In nucleotides, the CDR3 is TGTGCCAGCAGTTTAAGAGGGACCGTCAGCAATGAGCAGTTCTTC.

V and J are TRBV7-2 and TRBJ2-2; maybe TRBD2 (5 bases). CDR3 length: 20 amino acids. The V and J ends lost 0 bases and 3 bases respectively, with 23 bases between them. Germline V gene sequence: CDR1 SGHTA, CDR2 FQGNSA. This chain's CDR3 is CASSLARIGGVGMDTGELFF. CDR3 nucleotide sequence: TGTGCCAGCAGCTTAGCGCGTATCGGTGGGGTCGGGATGGACACCGGGGAGCTGTTTTTT.

V and J are TRBV5-1 and TRBJ1-1; TRBD1 agrees at 7 bases. The length of the CDR3 is 16 residues. The V and J ends lost 0 bases and 0 bases, in that order; junction bases with no gene match: 5. The V gene's germline CDR1 is SGHRS and CDR2 YFSETQ. CDR3 sequence reads: CASSLAGTALNTEAFF. The DNA for the CDR3 is TGCGCCAGCAGCTTGGCCGGGACAGCATTGAACACTGAAGCTTTCTTT.

With respect to this clone: Other DNA sequences in the same sample also yield this CDR3. This chain connects TRBV7-2 to TRBJ1-1, with 7 bases lining up with TRBD1. CDR3 length equals 13 residues. CDR1 is SGHTA and CDR2 is FQGNSA in the germline V gene. After removal of 5 bases from V and 5 bases from J, the junction contained 5 bases not matched to a gene. This CDR3 is CASSLRQGTEAFF. In DNA, the CDR3 is TGTGCCAGCAGCCTAAGACAGGGTACTGAAGCTTTCTTT.